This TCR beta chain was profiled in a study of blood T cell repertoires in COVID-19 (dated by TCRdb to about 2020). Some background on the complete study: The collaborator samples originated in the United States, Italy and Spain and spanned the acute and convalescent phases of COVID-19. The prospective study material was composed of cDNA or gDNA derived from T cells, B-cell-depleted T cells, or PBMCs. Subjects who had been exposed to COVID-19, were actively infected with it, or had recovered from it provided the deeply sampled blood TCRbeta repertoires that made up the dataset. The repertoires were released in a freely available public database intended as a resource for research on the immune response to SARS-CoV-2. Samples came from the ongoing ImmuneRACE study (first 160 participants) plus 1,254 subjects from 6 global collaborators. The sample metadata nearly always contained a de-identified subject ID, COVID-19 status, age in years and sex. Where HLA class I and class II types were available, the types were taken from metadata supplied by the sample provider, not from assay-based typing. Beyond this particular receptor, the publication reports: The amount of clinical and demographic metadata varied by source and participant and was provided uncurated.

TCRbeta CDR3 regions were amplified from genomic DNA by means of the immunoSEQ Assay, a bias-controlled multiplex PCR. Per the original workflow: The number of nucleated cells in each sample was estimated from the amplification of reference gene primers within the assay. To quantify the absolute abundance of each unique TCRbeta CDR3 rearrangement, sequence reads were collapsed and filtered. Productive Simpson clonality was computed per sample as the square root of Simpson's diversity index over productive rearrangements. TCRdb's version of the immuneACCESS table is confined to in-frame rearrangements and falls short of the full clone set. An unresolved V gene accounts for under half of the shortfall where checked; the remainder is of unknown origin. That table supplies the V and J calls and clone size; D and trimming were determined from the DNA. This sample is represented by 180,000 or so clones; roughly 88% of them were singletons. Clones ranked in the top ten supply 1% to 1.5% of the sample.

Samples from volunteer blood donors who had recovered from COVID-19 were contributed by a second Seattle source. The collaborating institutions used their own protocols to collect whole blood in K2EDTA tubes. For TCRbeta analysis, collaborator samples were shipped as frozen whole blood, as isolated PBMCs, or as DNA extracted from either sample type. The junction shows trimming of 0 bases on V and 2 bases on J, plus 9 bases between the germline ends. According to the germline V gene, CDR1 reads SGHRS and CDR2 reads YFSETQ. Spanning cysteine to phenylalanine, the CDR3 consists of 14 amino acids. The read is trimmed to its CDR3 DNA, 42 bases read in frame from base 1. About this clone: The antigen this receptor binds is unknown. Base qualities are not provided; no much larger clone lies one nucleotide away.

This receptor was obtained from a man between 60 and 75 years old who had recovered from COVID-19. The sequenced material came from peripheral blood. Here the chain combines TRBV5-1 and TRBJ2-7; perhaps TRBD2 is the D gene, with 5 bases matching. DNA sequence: TGCGCCAGCAGCTTGGCGGACTTTACCTACGAGCAGTACTTC. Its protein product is CASSLADFTYEQYF.